Below are 29 T cell receptor beta chains sequenced from a single sample in a study of monozygotic twins with inflammatory bowel disease. Reprocessing the 5' RACE reads, TCRdb reports a single entry for every CDR3 protein and omits DNA. This sample contains more than 300,000 distinct CDR3 sequences. The specimen was blood. These receptors originate from a human donor with ulcerative colitis or Crohn's disease, or a healthy co-twin of an affected twin (not recorded which).

This chain connects TRBV6-5 to TRBJ2-3; TCRdb outputs TRBD2, but without DNA this stays unchecked. The CDR3 consists of 13 residues. Per the germline V gene, CDR1 is MNHEY and CDR2 is SVGAGI. This CDR3 reads CASSYQRADTQYF.

The rearrangement joins TRBV7-9 to TRBJ1-5; TCRdb's D gene call, TRBD1, goes unchecked for lack of DNA. Germline-derived CDR1 and CDR2 are SEHNR and FQNEAQ (reference sequence). The CDR3 has 15 amino acids. CDR3 in amino acids: CASSHGAAGSQPQHF.

The chain's CDR3 is CASSDRYGYTF. The chain recombines TRBV12-3 or TRBV12-4 with TRBJ1-2. The CDR3 length is 11 residues.

V usage is TRBV28 and J usage is TRBJ2-1; TCRdb gives TRBD2 as the D gene, but with no DNA this cannot be confirmed. This CDR3 region has 21 residues. Germline CDR1 is MDHEN and CDR2 is SYDVKM. This chain's CDR3 is CASSLVGLGLAGVRSYNEQFF. Full variable domain (remainder filled in from reference TRBV28 and TRBJ2-1): DVKVTQSSRYLVKRTGEKVFLECVQDMDHENMFWYRQDPGLGLRLIYFSYDVKMKEKGDIPEGYSVSREKKERFSLILESASTNQTSMYLCASSLVGLGLAGVRSYNEQFFGPGTRLTVL.

CDR3: CSVASGTSFYNEQFF. V usage is TRBV29-1 and J usage is TRBJ2-1; TCRdb's D call of TRBD2 is untestable without DNA. This CDR3 has 15 residues. Germline CDR1 reads SQVTM; CDR2 reads ANQGSEA.

The chain is built from TRBV5-4 and TRBJ1-1; TCRdb indicates TRBD1, and absent DNA this call remains unverified. The V gene's germline CDR1 is SGHNT and CDR2 YYREEE (reference sequence). The CDR3 has 15 residues. The CDR3 loop is CASSLAGAGRAEAFF.

The CDR3 here is CASRRGQGGSYEQYF. V and J are TRBV5-6 and TRBJ2-7; TCRdb picks TRBD1, but there is no DNA to check that call. The CDR3 is 15 residues long. CDR1 and CDR2 (germline): SGHDT, YYEEEE.

The chain carries TRBV4-1 and TRBJ2-3. This CDR3 is built from 13 residues. Germline V gene data show CDR1 as MGHRA and CDR2 as YSYEKL. CDR3 residues: CASSHPRTDTQYF.

This rearrangement joins TRBV15 to TRBJ2-7; TCRdb gives TRBD2 as the D gene, but with no DNA this cannot be confirmed. The CDR3 covers 18 residues. CDR1 LNHNV and CDR2 YYDKDF come from the germline V gene (reference sequence). The CDR3 protein is CATSRGNSGSGVNDEQYF.

The chain couples TRBV28 to TRBJ1-2; TCRdb indicates TRBD1, and absent DNA this call remains unverified. The V gene's germline CDR1 is MDHEN and CDR2 SYDVKM. CDR3 length equals 14 residues. The CDR3 loop reads CASTLRQGNYGYTF.

V gene TRBV30 combines with J gene TRBJ1-2; TCRdb's assignment of TRBD1 cannot be checked, as there is no DNA. CDR3 length equals 12 residues. The germline gives CDR1 GTSNPN, CDR2 SVGIG (reference sequence). CDR3 loop: CAWSRGLSGYTF.

The chain carries TRBV20-1 and TRBJ2-1; TCRdb proposes TRBD2, but this gene call is untestable without DNA. Germline V lookup: CDR1 DFQATT, CDR2 SNEGSKA (reference sequence). The CDR3 consists of 16 residues. The CDR3 region is CSATRTSGVSYNEQFF.

The gene calls are TRBV15 and TRBJ1-3; TCRdb indicates TRBD1, and absent DNA this call remains unverified. The CDR3 sequence is 14 residues long. The germline V gene has CDR1 LNHNV and CDR2 YYDKDF (reference sequence). CDR3 region: CATSNRQGANTIYF.

This rearrangement joins TRBV19 to TRBJ1-1. From germline, CDR1 is LNHDA and CDR2 SQIVND (reference sequence). The CDR3 is 12 residues long. The CDR3 sequence is CASSIRSNEAFF.

V gene TRBV7-8 combines with J gene TRBJ1-5; TCRdb selects TRBD1, and the lack of DNA leaves this call unchecked. Germline CDR1 and CDR2: SGHVS and FQNEAQ. CDR3 length: 16 amino acids. CDR3 region: CASSPGTGWGNQPQHF.

The chain is built from TRBV18 and TRBJ2-5; TCRdb's D gene call, TRBD1, goes unchecked for lack of DNA. The CDR3 totals 15 residues. CDR1 KGHSH and CDR2 LQKENI come from the germline V gene. CDR3 sequence: CASSPPGQVQETQYF.

This chain joins TRBV4-3 and TRBJ2-1; TCRdb designates TRBD2, a call that cannot be tested without DNA. This CDR3 has 16 residues. Germline V gene lookup returns CDR1 LGHNA and CDR2 YSLEER. The CDR3 sequence is CASSQVRGGSYNEQFF.

This chain links TRBV5-4 with TRBJ2-1; TCRdb calls TRBD1, which cannot be checked without DNA. There are 16 residues in the CDR3. The germline CDR1 and CDR2 sequences are SGHNT and YYREEE (reference sequence). The CDR3 here is CAGQRTGTSSYNEQFF.

The chain couples TRBV5-5 to TRBJ2-7. Germline loops: CDR1 SGHKS, CDR2 YYEKEE (reference sequence). The CDR3 spans 15 residues. The CDR3 region is CASSLVGRGGLEQYF.

The chain links TRBV10-3 to TRBJ2-1; TCRdb outputs TRBD1, but without DNA this stays unchecked. This CDR3 comprises 14 residues. In germline, CDR1 is ENHRY, CDR2 SYGVKD. CDR3 protein: CAISERGQYNEQFF.

This chain uses TRBV25-1 with TRBJ1-1; TCRdb calls TRBD1, which cannot be checked without DNA. Germline V gene data show CDR1 as MGHDK and CDR2 as SYGVNS. CDR3 length: 16 amino acids. CDR3 residues: CASSEGGGVWDTEAFF.

The chain has TRBV29-1 and TRBJ2-2; TCRdb designates TRBD1, a call that cannot be tested without DNA. The CDR3 extends over 16 amino acids. CDR1 is SQVTM and CDR2 is ANQGSEA in the germline V gene. The CDR3 region is CSVWSRDRSSTGELFF.

The rearrangement links TRBV12-3 or TRBV12-4 to TRBJ2-1; TCRdb selects TRBD1, and the lack of DNA leaves this call unchecked. This CDR3 has 14 amino acids. The CDR3 is CASSLNREYNEQFF.

V gene TRBV29-1 combines with J gene TRBJ2-1; TCRdb's D gene call, TRBD2, goes unchecked for lack of DNA. The CDR3 covers 12 residues. The germline V gene encodes CDR1 SQVTM and CDR2 ANQGSEA. Here the CDR3 reads CSVDHPTREQFF.

The chain joins TRBV5-8 to TRBJ2-3. The CDR3 totals 14 residues. Per germline, CDR1 SGHTS and CDR2 YDEGEE. CDR3: CASSAQWDTDTQYF. The complete variable domain, with remaining parts taken from reference TRBV5-8 and TRBJ2-3, reads EAGVTQSPTHLIKTRGQQATLRCSPISGHTSVYWYQQALGLGLQFLLWYDEGEERNRGNFPPRFSGRQFPNYSSELNVNALELEDSALYLCASSAQWDTDTQYFGPGTRLTVL.

This rearrangement joins TRBV5-5 to TRBJ1-1. This CDR3 contains 14 residues. Germline CDR1 is SGHKS and CDR2 is YYEKEE (reference sequence). This chain's CDR3 is CASSLITLNTEAFF.

The chain links TRBV9 to TRBJ2-1; TCRdb outputs TRBD2, but without DNA this stays unchecked. The CDR3 is made up of 13 amino acids. From germline, CDR1 is SGDLS and CDR2 YYNGEE. This CDR3 is CASSGPVGSEQFF.

The chain has TRBV29-1 and TRBJ2-1; with no DNA, the TCRdb D assignment of TRBD2 cannot be verified. Germline V gives CDR1 SQVTM, CDR2 ANQGSEA. This CDR3 spans 15 amino acids. CDR3: CSVVRLAGGGNEQFF.

The CDR3 is CASSHPPGWEQFF. V gene TRBV27 combines with J gene TRBJ2-1; as DNA is missing, the TRBD1 call by TCRdb cannot be tested. The CDR3 totals 13 residues. The germline V gene encodes CDR1 MNHEY and CDR2 SMNVEV (reference sequence).